This T cell receptor beta chain originates from a study of cytomegalovirus exposure and HLA in healthy donors. The CDR3 is made up of 14 amino acids. Germline assignment: CDR1 SGHDT and CDR2 YYEEEE. The V gene lost 2 bases and the J gene lost 0 bases, with 9 bases spanning the gap. Use of 60 Vbeta and 13 Jbeta primers characterized the PCR. The method was immunoSEQ multiplex PCR; TCRdb's version includes in-frame clones alone and lacks a portion of them. The data contain 95,000 to 150,000 clones, around 81% of them singletons. The TCR comes from a woman between 40 and 50 years old in good health and CMV-seronegative. What was sequenced was PBMCs. The rearrangement uses TRBV5-6 and TRBJ2-7; perhaps TRBD2 as D (6 bases). The CDR3 spells CASSFSRGSYEQYF. Here the CDR3 DNA reads TGTGCCAGCAGCTTTTCGCGGGGCTCCTACGAGCAGTACTTC.